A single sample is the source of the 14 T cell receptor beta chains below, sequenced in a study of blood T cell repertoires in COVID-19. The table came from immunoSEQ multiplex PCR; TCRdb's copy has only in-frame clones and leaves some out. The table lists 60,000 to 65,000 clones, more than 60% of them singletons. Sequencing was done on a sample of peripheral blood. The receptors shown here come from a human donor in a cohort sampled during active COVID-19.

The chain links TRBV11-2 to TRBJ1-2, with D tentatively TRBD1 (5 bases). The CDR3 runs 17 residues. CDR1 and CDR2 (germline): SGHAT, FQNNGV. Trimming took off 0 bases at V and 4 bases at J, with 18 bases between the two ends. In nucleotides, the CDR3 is TGTGCCAGCAGCTTAGATCGCGAGCAGGGATTAGGCTATGGCTACACCTTC. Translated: CASSLDREQGLGYGYTF.

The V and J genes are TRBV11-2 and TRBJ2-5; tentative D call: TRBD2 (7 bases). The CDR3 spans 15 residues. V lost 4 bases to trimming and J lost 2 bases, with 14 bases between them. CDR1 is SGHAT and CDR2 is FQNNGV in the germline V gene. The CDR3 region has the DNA TGTGCCAGCAGCTCGGGGGGACATGTACAAGAGACCCAGTACTTC. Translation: CASSSGGHVQETQYF.

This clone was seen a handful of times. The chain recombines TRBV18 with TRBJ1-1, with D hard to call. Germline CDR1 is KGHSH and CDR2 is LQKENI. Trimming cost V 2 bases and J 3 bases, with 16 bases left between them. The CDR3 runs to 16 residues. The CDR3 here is CASSPTGEWAYTEAFF. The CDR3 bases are TGTGCCAGCTCACCAACCGGTGAATGGGCCTACACTGAAGCTTTCTTT.

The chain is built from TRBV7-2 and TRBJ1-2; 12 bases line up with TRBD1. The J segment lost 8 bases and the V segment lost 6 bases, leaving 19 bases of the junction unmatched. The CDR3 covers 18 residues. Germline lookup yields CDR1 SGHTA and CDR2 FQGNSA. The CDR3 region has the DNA TGTGCCAGCAGGGGATCCGGGACAGGGGGCGCAAGGAGGGAAGGCTACACCTTC. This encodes CASRGSGTGGARREGYTF.

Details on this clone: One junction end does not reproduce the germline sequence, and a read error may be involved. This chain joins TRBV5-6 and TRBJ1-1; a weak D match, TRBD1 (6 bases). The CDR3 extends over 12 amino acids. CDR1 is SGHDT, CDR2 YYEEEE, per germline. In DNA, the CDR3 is TGTGCCAGCAGCTTGTATCAGGGGTCGTTCCTCTTT. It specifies CASSLYQGSFLF.

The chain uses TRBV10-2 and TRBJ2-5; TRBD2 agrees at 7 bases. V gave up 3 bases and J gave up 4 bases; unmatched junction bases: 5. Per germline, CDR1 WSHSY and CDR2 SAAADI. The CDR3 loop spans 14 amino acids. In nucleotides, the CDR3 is TGCGCCAGCAGTGACGGGGAGGGTGCAGAGACCCAGTACTTC. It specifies CASSDGEGAETQYF.

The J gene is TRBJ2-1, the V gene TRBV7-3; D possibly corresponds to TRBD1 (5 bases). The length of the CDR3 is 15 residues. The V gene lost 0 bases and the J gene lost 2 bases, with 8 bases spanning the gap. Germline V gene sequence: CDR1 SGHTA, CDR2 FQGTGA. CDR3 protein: CASSLTGATYNEQFF. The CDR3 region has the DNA TGTGCCAGCAGCTTAACAGGGGCAACCTACAATGAGCAGTTCTTC.

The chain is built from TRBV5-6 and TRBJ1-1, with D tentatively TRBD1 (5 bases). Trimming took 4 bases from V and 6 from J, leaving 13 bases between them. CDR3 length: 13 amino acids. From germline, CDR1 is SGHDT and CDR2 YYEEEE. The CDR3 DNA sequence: TGTGCCAGCAGCCGGTCCAGGGCCCCTGAAGCTTTCTTT. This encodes CASSRSRAPEAFF.

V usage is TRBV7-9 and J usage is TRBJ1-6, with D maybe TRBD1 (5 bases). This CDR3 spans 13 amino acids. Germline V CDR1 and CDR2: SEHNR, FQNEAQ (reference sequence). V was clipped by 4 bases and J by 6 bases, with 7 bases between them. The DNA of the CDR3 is TGTGCCAGCAGCTGGGGGGTTAATTCACCCCTCCACTTT. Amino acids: CASSWGVNSPLHF.

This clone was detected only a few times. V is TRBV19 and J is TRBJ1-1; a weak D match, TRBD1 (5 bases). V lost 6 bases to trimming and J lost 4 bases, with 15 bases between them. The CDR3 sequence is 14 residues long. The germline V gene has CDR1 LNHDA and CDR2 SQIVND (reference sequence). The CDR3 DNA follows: TGTGCCAGTAGATCAATTACCGGGGGCACTGAAGCTTTCTTT. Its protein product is CASRSITGGTEAFF. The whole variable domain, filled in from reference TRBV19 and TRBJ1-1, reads DGGITQSPKYLFRKEGQNVTLSCEQNLNHDAMYWYRQDPGQGLRLIYYSQIVNDFQKGDIAEGYSVSREKKESFPLTVTSAQKNPTAFYLCASRSITGGTEAFFGQGTRLTVV.

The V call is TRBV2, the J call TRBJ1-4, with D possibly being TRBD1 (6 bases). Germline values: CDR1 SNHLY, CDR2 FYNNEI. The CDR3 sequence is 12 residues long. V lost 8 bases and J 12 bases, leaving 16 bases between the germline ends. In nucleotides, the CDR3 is TGTGCCAGCGGAAACAGGGTGGAGGAACTGTTTTTT. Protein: CASGNRVEELFF.

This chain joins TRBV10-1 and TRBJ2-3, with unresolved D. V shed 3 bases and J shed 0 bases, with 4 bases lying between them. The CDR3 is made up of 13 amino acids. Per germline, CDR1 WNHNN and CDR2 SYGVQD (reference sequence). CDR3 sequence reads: CASSDPSTDTQYF. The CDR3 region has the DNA TGCGCCAGCAGTGACCCTAGCACAGATACGCAGTATTTT.

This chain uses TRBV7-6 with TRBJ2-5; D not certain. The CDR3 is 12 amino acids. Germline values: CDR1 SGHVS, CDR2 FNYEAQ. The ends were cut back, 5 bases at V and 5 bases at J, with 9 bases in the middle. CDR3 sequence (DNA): TGTGCCAGCAGCCCACCGGGTGAGACCCAGTACTTC. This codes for CASSPPGETQYF.

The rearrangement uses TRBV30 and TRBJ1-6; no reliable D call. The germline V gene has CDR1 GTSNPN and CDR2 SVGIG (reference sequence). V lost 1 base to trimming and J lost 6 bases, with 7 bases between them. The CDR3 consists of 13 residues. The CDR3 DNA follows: TGTGCCTGGAGTGGAGGGCTTAATTCACCCCTCCACTTT. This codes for CAWSGGLNSPLHF. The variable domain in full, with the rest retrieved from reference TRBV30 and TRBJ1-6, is SQTIHQWPATLVQPVGSPLSLECTVEGTSNPNLYWYRQAAGRGLQLLFYSVGIGQISSEVPQNLSASRPQDRQFILSSKKLLLSDSGFYLCAWSGGLNSPLHFGNGTRLTVT.